The clone carrying this TCR beta chain was seen once. Antigen unknown. The data were obtained in a study of shared clonotypes between healthy human individuals. Study in general: Donors consisted of a couple of women and a few men between 18 and 49.

Assay used: immunoSEQ multiplex PCR; TCRdb lists only in-frame clones, some missing. The sample has about 2 million clones; 85% to 95% are singletons. Naive CD8 cells lacked CD45RO and underwent positive selection for CCR7, leaving out terminally differentiated effector memory CD45RA+ cells. The donors were adults (healthy and HIV-negative) with no recent acute infections or vaccinations. Whole-study results and caveats: Few donors limited the genetic and exposure-history diversity represented.

V lost 5 bases to trimming and J lost 9 bases, with 18 bases between them. Germline V gives CDR1 SGHTS, CDR2 YDEGEE. The CDR3 runs to 14 residues. Sequences were obtained from naive CD8+ T cells sorted from blood. This clonotype was sampled from a man younger than 35 in good health. The J gene is TRBJ2-1, the V gene TRBV5-8; D remains ambiguous. This CDR3 reads CASSPRFLGGEQFF. The CDR3 nucleotides read TGTGCCAGCAGTCCTAGATTCTTGGGTGGTGAGCAGTTCTTC.